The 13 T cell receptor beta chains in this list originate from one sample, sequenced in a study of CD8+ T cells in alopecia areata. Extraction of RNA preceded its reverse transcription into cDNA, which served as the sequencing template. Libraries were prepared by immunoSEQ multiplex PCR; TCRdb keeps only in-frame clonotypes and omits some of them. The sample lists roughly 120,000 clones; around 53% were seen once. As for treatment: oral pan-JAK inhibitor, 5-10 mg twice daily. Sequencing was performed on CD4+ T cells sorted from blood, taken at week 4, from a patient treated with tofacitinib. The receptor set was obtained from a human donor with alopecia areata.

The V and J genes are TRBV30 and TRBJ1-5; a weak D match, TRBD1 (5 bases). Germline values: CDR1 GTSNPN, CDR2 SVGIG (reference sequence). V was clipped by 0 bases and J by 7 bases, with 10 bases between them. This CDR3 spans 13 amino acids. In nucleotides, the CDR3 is TGTGCCTGGAGTGTAGGGGAGGGCCAGCCCCAGCATTTT. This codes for CAWSVGEGQPQHF.

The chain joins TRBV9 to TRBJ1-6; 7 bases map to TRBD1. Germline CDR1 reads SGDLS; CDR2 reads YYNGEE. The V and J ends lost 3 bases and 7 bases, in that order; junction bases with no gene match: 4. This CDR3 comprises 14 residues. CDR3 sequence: CASSGQGTNSPLHF. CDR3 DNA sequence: TGTGCCAGCAGCGGACAGGGTACCAATTCACCCCTCCACTTT.

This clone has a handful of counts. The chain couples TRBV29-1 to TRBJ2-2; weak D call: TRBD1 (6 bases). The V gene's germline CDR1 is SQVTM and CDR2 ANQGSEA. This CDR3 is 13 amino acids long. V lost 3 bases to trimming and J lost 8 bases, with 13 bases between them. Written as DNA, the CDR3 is TGCAGCGTTGAGGCCCCAGGGGCTGGGGAGCTGTTTTTT. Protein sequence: CSVEAPGAGELFF.

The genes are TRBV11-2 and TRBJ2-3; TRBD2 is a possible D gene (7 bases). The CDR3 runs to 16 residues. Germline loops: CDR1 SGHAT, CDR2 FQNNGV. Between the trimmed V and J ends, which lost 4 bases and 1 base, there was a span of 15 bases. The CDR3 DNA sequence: TGTGCCAGCAGCTCCTTAAAGGGGGGGGGCACAGATACGCAGTATTTT. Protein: CASSSLKGGGTDTQYF. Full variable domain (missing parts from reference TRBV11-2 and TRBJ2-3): EAGVAQSPRYKIIEKRQSVAFWCNPISGHATLYWYQQILGQGPKLLIQFQNNGVVDDSQLPKDRFSAERLKGVDSTLKIQPAKLEDSAVYLCASSSLKGGGTDTQYFGPGTRLTVL.

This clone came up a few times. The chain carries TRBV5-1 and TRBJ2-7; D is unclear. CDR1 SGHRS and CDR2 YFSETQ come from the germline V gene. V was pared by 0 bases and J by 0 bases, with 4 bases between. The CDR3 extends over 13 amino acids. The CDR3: CASSLGASYEQYF. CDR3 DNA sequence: TGCGCCAGCAGCTTGGGGGCCTCCTACGAGCAGTACTTC.

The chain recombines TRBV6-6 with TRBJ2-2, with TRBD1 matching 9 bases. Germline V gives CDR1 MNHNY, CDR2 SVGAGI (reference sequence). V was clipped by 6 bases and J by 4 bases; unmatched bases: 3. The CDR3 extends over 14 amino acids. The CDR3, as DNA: TGTGCCAGCAGACCGGGACAGGGCACCGGGGAGCTGTTTTTT. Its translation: CASRPGQGTGELFF.

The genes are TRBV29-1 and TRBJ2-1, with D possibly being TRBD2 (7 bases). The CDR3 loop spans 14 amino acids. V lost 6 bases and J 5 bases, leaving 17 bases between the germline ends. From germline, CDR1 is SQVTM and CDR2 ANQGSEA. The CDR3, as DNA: TGCAGCGTCAAAAGAGGAGGGGGGGACAATGAGCAGTTCTTC. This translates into CSVKRGGGDNEQFF.

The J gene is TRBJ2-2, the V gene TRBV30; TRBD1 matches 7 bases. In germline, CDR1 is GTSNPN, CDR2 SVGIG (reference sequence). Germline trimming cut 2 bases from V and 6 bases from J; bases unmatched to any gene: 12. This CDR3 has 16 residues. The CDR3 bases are TGTGCCTGGAGTCGTTCTAGGACAGGAAAGGCCGGGGAGCTGTTTTTT. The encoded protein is CAWSRSRTGKAGELFF.

This chain's CDR3 is CSVEDPRTSGGWADTQYF. The DNA of the CDR3 is TGCAGCGTTGAAGATCCACGGACTAGCGGGGGTTGGGCAGATACGCAGTATTTT. The V gene is TRBV29-1, the J gene TRBJ2-3, with 13 bases aligning to TRBD2. The length of the CDR3 is 18 residues. V dropped 0 bases and J dropped 4; count of bases not matched to a gene: 10. Per the germline V gene, CDR1 is SQVTM and CDR2 is ANQGSEA.

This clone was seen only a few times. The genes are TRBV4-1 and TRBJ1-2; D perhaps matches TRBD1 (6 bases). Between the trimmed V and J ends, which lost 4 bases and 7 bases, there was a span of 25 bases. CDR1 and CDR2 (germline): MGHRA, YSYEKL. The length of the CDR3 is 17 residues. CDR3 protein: CASSPSRDIASRAGYTF. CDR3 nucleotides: TGCGCCAGCAGCCCGTCCCGGGACATAGCCTCCCGGGCTGGCTACACCTTC.

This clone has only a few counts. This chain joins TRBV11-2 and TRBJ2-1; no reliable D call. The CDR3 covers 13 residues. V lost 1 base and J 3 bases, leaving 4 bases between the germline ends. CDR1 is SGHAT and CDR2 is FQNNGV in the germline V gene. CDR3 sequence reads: CASSLGGYNEQFF. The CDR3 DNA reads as TGTGCCAGCAGCTTAGGAGGCTACAATGAGCAGTTCTTC.

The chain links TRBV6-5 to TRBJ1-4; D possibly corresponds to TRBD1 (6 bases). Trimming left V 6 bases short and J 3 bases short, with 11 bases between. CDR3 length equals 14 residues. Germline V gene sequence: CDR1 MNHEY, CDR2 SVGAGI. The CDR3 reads CASSRGTPNEKLFF. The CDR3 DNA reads TGTGCCAGCAGCCGCGGGACACCTAATGAAAAACTGTTTTTT.

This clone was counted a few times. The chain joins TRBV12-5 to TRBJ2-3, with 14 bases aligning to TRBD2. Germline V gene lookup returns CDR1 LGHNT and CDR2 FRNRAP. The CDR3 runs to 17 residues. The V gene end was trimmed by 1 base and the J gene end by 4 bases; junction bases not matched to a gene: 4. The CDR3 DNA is TGTGCTAGTGGTTTGGGGAGACTAGCGGGAGGGCCAGATACGCAGTATTTT. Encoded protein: CASGLGRLAGGPDTQYF.